The entry below describes one T cell receptor beta chain. The entry originates in a study of CD8+ T cells in alopecia areata. CDR3 size: 15 residues. The germline CDR1 and CDR2 sequences are MNHEY and SVGAGI. V trimming: 5 bases; J trimming: 4 bases; junction bases outside the gene matches: 3. Following extraction, RNA underwent reverse transcription to cDNA, which served as the sequencing template. Assay used: immunoSEQ multiplex PCR; TCRdb lists only in-frame clones, some missing. The sample includes about 150,000 clones, 40% to 60% of them seen just once. Sample: CD8+ T cells sorted from blood, taken at week 0. The rearrangement uses TRBV6-5 and TRBJ1-6, with 9 bases that match TRBD1. This TCR was recovered from a human donor with alopecia areata. The CDR3 here is CASSTTGGYNSPLHF. CDR3 bases: TGTGCCAGCAGTACGACAGGGGGGTATAATTCACCCCTCCACTTT.